Listed below are T cell receptor beta chains from one sample, sequenced in a study of vaccination effects on CD4 cells after COVID-19. Here immunoSEQ multiplex PCR was the method, and the copy in TCRdb shows in-frame clones only, minus some. This sample has about 46,000 clones, with about 76% found just once. For these receptors, no antigen is known. The sample consisted of CD4+ T cells from PBMCs cultured without peptide, taken after COVID-19 vaccination. These receptor sequences come from a human donor who had a prior SARS-CoV-2 infection. Both conserved end residues are part of each CDR3. Each record gives: D gene, J gene, clone size, V gene, CDR3 DNA, CDR3 protein. The D gene is left open where the match is weak. Rows give clone size only sometimes, using once, few, many, or a class for an expanded clone.

>TRBD1|TRBJ2-3|-|TRBV5-1
TGCGCCAGCAGCCTCTTGGACAGGGGGAGCACAGATACGCAGTATTTT
CASSLLDRGSTDTQYF
>TRBD2|TRBJ2-1|-|TRBV14
TGTGCCAGCAGCTCCCGACTAGCGGGGGGGCATTTTTGGAATGAGCAGTTCTTC
CASSSRLAGGHFWNEQFF
>TRBD1|TRBJ1-1|-|TRBV24-1
TGTGCCACCAGTGATGGGGACAGTGAAGCTTTCTTT
CATSDGDSEAFF
>-|TRBJ2-3|once|TRBV5-1
TGCGCCAGCAGCTACCTGGGACGGGGAACCACAGATACGCAGTATTTT
CASSYLGRGTTDTQYF
>-|TRBJ1-1|-|TRBV6-6
TGTGCCAGCAGTTATTATGACACTGAAGCTTTCTTT
CASSYYDTEAFF
>TRBD1|TRBJ1-1|-|TRBV6-5
TGTGCCAGCAGCCCGGACAGGGGGCGTACTGAAGCTTTCTTT
CASSPDRGRTEAFF
>TRBD2|TRBJ2-5|-|TRBV7-2
TGTGCCAGCAGCTTCACTAGCGGGCAAGAGACCCAGTACTTC
CASSFTSGQETQYF
>-|TRBJ2-2|-|TRBV7-3
TGTGCCAGCAGCTTAGACCTCCTGGGCGGGGAGCTGTTTTTT
CASSLDLLGGELFF
>TRBD2|TRBJ2-7|-|TRBV2
TGTGCCAGCAGTTCTCGACTAGCGGTTGGGGTAACGGAAGAGCAGTACTTC
CASSSRLAVGVTEEQYF
>TRBD1|TRBJ2-7|once|TRBV4-3
TGCGCCAGCAGCCAAGAGGGGACAGCCTCCTACGAGCAGTACTTC
CASSQEGTASYEQYF